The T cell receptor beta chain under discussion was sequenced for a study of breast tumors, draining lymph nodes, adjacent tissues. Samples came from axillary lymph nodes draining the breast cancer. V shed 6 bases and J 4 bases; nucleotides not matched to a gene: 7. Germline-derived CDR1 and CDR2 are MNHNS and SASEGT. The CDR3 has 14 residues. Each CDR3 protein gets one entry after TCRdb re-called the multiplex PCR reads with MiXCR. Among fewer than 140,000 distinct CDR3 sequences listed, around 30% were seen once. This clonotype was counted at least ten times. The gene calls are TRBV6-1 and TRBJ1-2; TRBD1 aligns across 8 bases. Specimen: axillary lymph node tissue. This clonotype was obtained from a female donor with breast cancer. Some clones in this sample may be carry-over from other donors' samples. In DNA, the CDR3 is TGTGCCAGCAGAGAAAATCAGGGGGCCTATGGCTACACCTTC. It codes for CASRENQGAYGYTF.